This TCR beta chain was sequenced during a study of shared clonotypes between healthy human individuals. In the study overall: A couple of women and three men aged 18 to 49 served as donors.

All the donors were Caucasian adults who lived in Nashville, Tennessee. The CDR3 is 16 amino acids. CDR1 and CDR2 (germline): LNHNV, YYDKDF (reference sequence). V was clipped by 5 bases and J by 2 bases; unmatched bases: 9. Every subset had its genomic DNA shared out evenly among several immunoSEQ plates. On ten immunoSEQ deep assay plates, unsorted PBMC DNA was sequenced. Here immunoSEQ multiplex PCR was the method, and the copy in TCRdb shows in-frame clones only, minus some. The table has about 520,000 clones, around four fifths seen once; the top ten hold around 12%. This clone occurred a few times.

This TCR was recovered from a woman aged 40 to 49 in good health. Some clones in this sample may be carry-over from other donors' samples. The rearrangement joins TRBV15 to TRBJ2-7; 10 bases are shared with TRBD2. Sequences were obtained from PBMCs. In DNA, the CDR3 is TGTGCCACCAGCCCCCTCGGACTAGCGGATACCTACGAGCAGTACTTC. This gives the protein CATSPLGLADTYEQYF.